The 10 T cell receptor beta chains below were found in one sample sequenced in a study of early T cells in non-severe SARS-CoV-2 infection. TCRdb ran MiXCR on the 5' RACE reads and lists one entry per CDR3 protein. The data contain over 45,000 distinct CDR3 sequences, about 8% of them singletons. The input for sequencing was whole blood, taken at baseline. Receptors originate from an adult who was a healthcare worker with PCR-confirmed SARS-CoV-2 infection or an uninfected control (not recorded which).

This clonotype was seen a handful of times. This chain connects TRBV6-2 or TRBV6-3 to TRBJ2-3; D gene uncertain. Germline-derived CDR1 and CDR2 are MNHEY and SVGEGT. The CDR3 consists of 14 residues. The V end lost 5 bases, the J end lost 7 bases, and 16 bases lay between the germline ends. The CDR3 nucleotides read TGTGCCAGCAGTGACACTCAGACCCGCCATACGCAGTATTTT. It encodes CASSDTQTRHTQYF.

Worth noting for this clonotype: This may arise from a read error, as a much more abundant clone is one base away. This chain links TRBV7-2 with TRBJ2-7; D remains ambiguous. Deletions cut 7 bases from V and 0 bases from J, with 13 bases between. This CDR3 spans 14 amino acids. Per germline, CDR1 SGHTA and CDR2 FQGNSA. The CDR3 DNA reads TGTGCCAGCACTCCCGTCTGGGCCTCCTACGAGCAGTACTTC. Amino acid sequence: CASTPVWASYEQYF.

This clonotype came up a few times. The chain uses TRBV19 and TRBJ2-5; D perhaps matches TRBD1 (6 bases). Trimming took off 3 bases at V and 5 bases at J, with 13 bases between the two ends. Germline values: CDR1 LNHDA, CDR2 SQIVND (reference sequence). CDR3 length equals 14 residues. The CDR3 DNA sequence: TGTGCCAGTAGTATGGGGGACATTTGGGAGACCCAGTACTTC. Translating gives CASSMGDIWETQYF.

This clonotype came up many times. This chain uses TRBV20-1 with TRBJ2-4; 10 bases fit TRBD2. Germline V CDR1 and CDR2: DFQATT, SNEGSKA (reference sequence). V trimming: 6 bases; J trimming: 4 bases; junction bases outside the gene matches: 9. This CDR3 is built from 15 residues. This CDR3 reads CSAAASGRAKNIQYF. CDR3 bases: TGCAGTGCCGCCGCTAGCGGGAGAGCGAAAAACATTCAGTACTTC.

This clonotype was observed many times. The chain carries TRBV5-1 and TRBJ2-5; maybe TRBD1 (6 bases). Germline CDR1 SGHRS, CDR2 YFSETQ. The CDR3 totals 12 residues. V lost 9 bases, J lost 1 base, and 10 bases lay in between. CDR3 amino acids: CANRVSQETQYF. CDR3 sequence (DNA): TGCGCCAACAGGGTTTCCCAAGAGACCCAGTACTTC.

This clonotype appeared many times. The chain is built from TRBV4-1 and TRBJ2-7, with a weak D call TRBD2 (5 bases). Per germline, CDR1 MGHRA and CDR2 YSYEKL. Between the trimmed V and J ends, which lost 0 bases and 6 bases, there was a span of 18 bases. This CDR3 spans 16 amino acids. CDR3 in amino acids: CASSQDRETASLEQYF. The CDR3 nucleotides are TGCGCCAGCAGCCAAGATAGGGAGACCGCCAGCCTCGAGCAGTACTTC.

By share, this clonotype counts as medium-sized. J is TRBJ2-7 and V is TRBV21-1; TRBD1 was called by the table and not checked on the DNA. TRBV21-1 is shown as a pseudogene. The CDR3 runs 15 residues. DNA for the CDR3: TGTGCCAGCAGCAAAGTCCCGGGGACCATCTACGAGCAGTACTTC. Translation: CASSKVPGTIYEQYF.

The rearrangement links TRBV29-1 to TRBJ2-7, with TRBD2 identical over 11 bases. Per germline, CDR1 SQVTM and CDR2 ANQGSEA. V dropped 6 bases and J dropped 5; count of bases not matched to a gene: 0. The CDR3 sequence is 11 residues long. The CDR3 protein is CSVLAGDEQYF. For the CDR3, the DNA is TGCAGCGTACTAGCGGGAGACGAGCAGTACTTC.

This clonotype has a count of ten or more. The genes are TRBV12-5 and TRBJ2-3; a possible D gene is TRBD2 (5 bases). The CDR3 runs 11 residues. Germline values: CDR1 LGHNT, CDR2 FRNRAP. Trimming pared 6 bases from V and 5 bases from J, leaving 6 bases between. In DNA form, the CDR3 reads TGTGCTAGTGGACGGGAAGATACGCAGTATTTT. The encoded protein is CASGREDTQYF.

This clonotype was found many times. This chain links TRBV7-9 with TRBJ2-1; weak D call: TRBD2 (6 bases). The CDR3 totals 17 residues. The germline V gene encodes CDR1 SEHNR and CDR2 FQNEAQ (reference sequence). The V end lost 7 bases, the J end lost 3 bases, and 22 bases lay between the germline ends. The CDR3 coding sequence is TGTGCCAGCACCACCCTGGGGGACTCCCGATACTACAATGAGCAGTTCTTC. This codes for CASTTLGDSRYYNEQFF. The full variable domain, its missing parts supplied by reference TRBV7-9 and TRBJ2-1, is DTGVSQNPRHKITKRGQNVTFRCDPISEHNRLYWYRQTLGQGPEFLTYFQNEAQLEKSRLLSDRFSAERPKGSFSTLEIQRTEQGDSAMYLCASTTLGDSRYYNEQFFGPGTRLTVL.